This TCR beta chain derives from a study of metastatic and nonmetastatic thyroid tumors. Background on the study: Repertoires from malignant and benign thyroid patients were compared across blood and tumor or nodule tissue.

This clone was detected many times. Germline values: CDR1 LGHDT, CDR2 YNNKEL (reference sequence). This CDR3 contains 19 residues. The junction had 8 bases not matched to a gene; V was cut back by 3 bases and J by 3 bases. From the PCR reads, TCRdb re-called clones with MiXCR. Here the sample spans tens of thousands of clones, 14% being singletons. Prior to thyroid surgery, none of the patients had received any treatment. The sample comprised blood. The source of this sequence is a male donor with papillary thyroid cancer or a benign thyroid nodule (not recorded which). Some clones in this sample may be carry-over from other donors' samples. V gene TRBV3-1 combines with J gene TRBJ2-6, with 13 bases lining up with TRBD2. CDR3: CASSHYGLAGEGGANVLTF. CDR3 sequence (DNA): TGTGCCAGCAGCCATTATGGACTAGCGGGAGAGGGTGGGGCCAACGTCCTGACTTTC.